The clone carrying this T cell receptor beta chain was seen only a few times. Healthy adults negative for HIV, lacking recent acute infections or vaccinations, served as donors. This specimen comes from a study of shared clonotypes between healthy human individuals. The J segment lost 6 bases and the V segment lost 6 bases, leaving 8 bases of the junction unmatched. There are 15 residues in the CDR3. Germline V gene data show CDR1 as MNHEY and CDR2 as SVGAGI. Clones were sequenced by immunoSEQ multiplex PCR, and TCRdb holds only the in-frame ones, with some missing. The table lists 600,000 to 750,000 clones, 55% to 75% of them singletons.

Material: memory CD4+ T cells sorted from blood. Subset described: CD45RA-negative fraction. The chain is built from TRBV6-5 and TRBJ2-6, with TRBD1 matching over 7 bases. This TCR came from a woman aged 25 to 45 in good health. Here the CDR3 reads CASRRKGAEANVLTF. In DNA form, the CDR3 reads TGTGCCAGCAGAAGAAAGGGGGCAGAGGCCAACGTCCTGACTTTC.